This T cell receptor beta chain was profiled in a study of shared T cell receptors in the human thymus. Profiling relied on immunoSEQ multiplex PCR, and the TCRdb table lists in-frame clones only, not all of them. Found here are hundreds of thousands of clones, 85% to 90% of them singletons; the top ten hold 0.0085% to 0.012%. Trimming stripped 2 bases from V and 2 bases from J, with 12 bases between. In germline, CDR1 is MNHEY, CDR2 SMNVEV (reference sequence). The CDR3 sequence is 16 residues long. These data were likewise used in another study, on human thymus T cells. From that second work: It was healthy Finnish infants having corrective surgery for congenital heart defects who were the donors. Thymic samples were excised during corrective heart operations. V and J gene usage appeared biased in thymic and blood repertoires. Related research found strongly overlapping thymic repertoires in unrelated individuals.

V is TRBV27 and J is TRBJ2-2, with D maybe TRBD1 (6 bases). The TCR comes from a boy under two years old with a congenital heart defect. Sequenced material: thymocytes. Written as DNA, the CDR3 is TGTGCCAGCAGTTTAAGGGGGAGTTTAAACACCGGGGAGCTGTTTTTT. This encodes CASSLRGSLNTGELFF.